Included here is one TCR beta chain sequence, with context. This entry comes from a study of blood T cell repertoires in COVID-19. Turning to the study itself: COVID-19 samples from acute and convalescent phases originated in the United States, Italy and Spain. In each case, the material was cDNA or gDNA derived from T cells, B-cell-depleted T cells, or PBMCs.

Per the study methods: Estimates of nucleated cell counts were drawn from the amplification of reference gene primers. Clones were read by immunoSEQ multiplex PCR, and TCRdb kept only the in-frame ones, dropping some. V and J calls and clone size follow that table, whereas D and trimming were derived from the DNA. The table has 170,000 or so clones, around nine tenths seen once; the top ten hold around 0.88%. The sample comprised peripheral blood. The source is a woman younger than 35 who had recovered from COVID-19.

This CDR3 reads CASKEVYGYTF. Here the CDR3 DNA reads TGTGCCAGCAAAGAGGTTTATGGCTACACCTTC. J is TRBJ1-2 and V is TRBV6-5; D ambiguous. The V and J ends lost 7 bases and 5 bases respectively, with 8 bases between them. This CDR3 is built from 11 residues. Germline CDR1 is MNHEY and CDR2 is SVGAGI.